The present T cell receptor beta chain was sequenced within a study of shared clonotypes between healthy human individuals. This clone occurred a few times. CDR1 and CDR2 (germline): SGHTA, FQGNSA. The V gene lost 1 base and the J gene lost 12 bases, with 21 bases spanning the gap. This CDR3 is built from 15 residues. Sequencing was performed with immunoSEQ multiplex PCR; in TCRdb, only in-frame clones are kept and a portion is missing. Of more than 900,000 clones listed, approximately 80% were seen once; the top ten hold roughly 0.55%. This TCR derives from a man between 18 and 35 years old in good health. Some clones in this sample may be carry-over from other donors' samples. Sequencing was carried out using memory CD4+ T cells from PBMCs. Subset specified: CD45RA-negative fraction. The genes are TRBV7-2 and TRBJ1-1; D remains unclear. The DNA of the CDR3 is TGTGCCAGCAGCTTAGGACTGGACGGGCCGCGGGTGACTTTCTTT. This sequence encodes CASSLGLDGPRVTFF.